These 32 T cell receptor beta chains were sequenced from one sample in a study of graft-versus-host responses after intestinal transplantation. Clones were sequenced by immunoSEQ multiplex PCR, and TCRdb holds only the in-frame ones, with some missing. The sample has over 100,000 clones, roughly 95% seen once; the top ten hold under 3.5%. Which antigens these TCRs recognize remains unknown. The sample was unstimulated CD8+ T cells sorted from spleen or lymph node cells, taken before intestinal transplant. The source is a human donor who received an intestinal transplant.

The V call is TRBV18, the J call TRBJ2-1, with D unresolved. Trimming pared 3 bases from V and 7 bases from J, leaving 16 bases between. The CDR3 is 15 residues long. Germline CDR1 KGHSH, CDR2 LQKENI. The chain's CDR3 is CASSPPEYRINEQFF. CDR3 in DNA: TGTGCCAGCTCACCCCCCGAGTATCGAATAAATGAGCAGTTCTTC.

The V call is TRBV9, the J call TRBJ2-7; 7 nucleotides match TRBD1. The CDR3 runs 13 residues. Germline CDR1 and CDR2: SGDLS and YYNGEE. V gave up 3 bases and J gave up 1 base; unmatched junction bases: 1. CDR3 loop: CASSGDSSYEQYF. In nucleotides, the CDR3 is TGTGCCAGCAGCGGGGACAGTTCCTACGAGCAGTACTTC.

V usage is TRBV27 and J usage is TRBJ2-7, with 10 bases matching TRBD2. Per germline, CDR1 MNHEY and CDR2 SMNVEV (reference sequence). This CDR3 has 15 amino acids. The junction had 9 bases not matched to a gene; V was cut back by 6 bases and J by 4 bases. CDR3 protein: CASRPRPSGSYEQYF. CDR3 bases: TGTGCCAGCAGACCCCGTCCTAGCGGGAGTTACGAGCAGTACTTC.

The chain's CDR3 is CASSLGSGSSYEQYF. The CDR3 coding sequence is TGTGCCAGCAGCTTAGGTAGCGGGAGTTCCTACGAGCAGTACTTC. The rearrangement links TRBV13 to TRBJ2-7, with 9 positions matching TRBD2. Germline V lookup: CDR1 PRHDT, CDR2 FYEKMQ (reference sequence). Trimming took 0 bases from V and 1 from J; bases not matched to a gene: 1. CDR3 length: 15 amino acids.

Worth noting for this clone: The same CDR3 can be traced to other DNA sequences in this sample. The chain employs TRBV5-1 and TRBJ2-3; D unclear. This CDR3 has 12 amino acids. Germline assignment: CDR1 SGHRS and CDR2 YFSETQ. Trimming pared 2 bases from V and 4 bases from J, leaving 5 bases between. The CDR3 sequence is CASSLLADTQYF. DNA for the CDR3: TGCGCCAGCAGCTTACTGGCAGATACGCAGTATTTT.

This clone appeared a single time. The chain links TRBV9 to TRBJ2-1; D remains ambiguous. Trimming took off 4 bases at V and 9 bases at J, with 8 bases between the two ends. The CDR3 is 11 residues long. CDR1 is SGDLS, CDR2 YYNGEE, per germline. The CDR3 DNA sequence: TGTGCCAGCAGCTTGAGTCGTGAGCAGTTCTTC. Its protein product is CASSLSREQFF. The complete variable domain, with remaining parts taken from reference TRBV9 and TRBJ2-1, reads DSGVTQTPKHLITATGQRVTLRCSPRSGDLSVYWYQQSLDQGLQFLIQYYNGEERAKGNILERFSAQQFPDLHSELNLSSLELGDSALYFCASSLSREQFFGPGTRLTVL.

CDR3 in amino acids: CASSKDTYEQYF. CDR3 DNA sequence: TGTGCCAGCAGCAAAGACACCTACGAGCAGTACTTC. The gene calls are TRBV7-9 and TRBJ2-7; no firm D call. The CDR3 loop spans 12 amino acids. The germline V gene encodes CDR1 SEHNR and CDR2 FQNEAQ (reference sequence). Trimming took off 5 bases at V and 2 bases at J, with 7 bases between the two ends.

The CDR3: CASSNLRTADFSYNEQFF. The CDR3 region has the DNA TGTGCCAGCAGCAACCTGCGGACCGCGGACTTCTCCTACAATGAGCAGTTCTTC. The genes are TRBV21-1 and TRBJ2-1; the table's D gene call, TRBD2, was not cross checked with the DNA. TRBV21-1 is labeled a pseudogene. This CDR3 comprises 18 residues.

The J gene is TRBJ2-7, the V gene TRBV28, with D tentatively TRBD1 (6 bases). The germline V and J ends were trimmed by 6 bases and 3 bases, with 15 bases remaining between them. The CDR3 covers 14 residues. CDR1 is MDHEN, CDR2 SYDVKM, per germline. The chain's CDR3 is CASSLTGNGYEQYF. The CDR3 coding sequence is TGTGCCAGCAGCCTAACAGGGAACGGCTACGAGCAGTACTTC.

V is TRBV5-5 and J is TRBJ1-4, with D uncertain. The germline gives CDR1 SGHKS, CDR2 YYEKEE (reference sequence). The CDR3 covers 12 residues. V was cut by 4 bases and J by 13 bases, with 14 bases left in between. DNA for the CDR3: TGTGCCAGCAGCCGAGAGTGGGCGCCACTGTTTTTT. It yields the protein CASSREWAPLFF.

The chain uses TRBV4-1 and TRBJ2-7; no clear D gene. The CDR3 loop spans 15 amino acids. The V gene's germline CDR1 is MGHRA and CDR2 YSYEKL. Trimming removed 1 base from V and 0 bases from J, with 10 bases in between. CDR3 sequence: CASSQVWTDSYEQYF. The DNA for the CDR3 is TGCGCCAGCAGCCAAGTCTGGACGGACTCCTACGAGCAGTACTTC.

In its sample, this clone was seen once. The CDR3 here is CASSYSFAEQYF. The CDR3 DNA sequence: TGTGCCAGCAGTTACTCGTTCGCCGAGCAGTACTTC. The V gene is TRBV6-6, the J gene TRBJ2-7; D gene unclear. V was trimmed by 0 bases and J by 6 bases, leaving 6 bases between them. The CDR3 is made up of 12 amino acids. CDR1 is MNHNY and CDR2 is SVGAGI in the germline V gene (reference sequence).

The chain uses TRBV4-3 and TRBJ2-1; 8 bases are a match to TRBD2. Germline trimming cut 0 bases from V and 15 bases from J; bases unmatched to any gene: 10. Germline CDR1 reads LGHNA; CDR2 reads YSLEER. The CDR3 extends over 14 amino acids. The CDR3 DNA reads as TGCGCCAGCAGCCAAGATATGGATAGCGGGACCGGGTTCTTC. Encoded protein: CASSQDMDSGTGFF.

This chain connects TRBV28 to TRBJ1-2; tentatively, D is TRBD1 (6 bases). The CDR3 covers 13 residues. In germline, CDR1 is MDHEN, CDR2 SYDVKM. Trimming removed 4 bases from V and 3 bases from J, with 9 bases in between. The CDR3 bases are TGTGCCAGCAGTTCAGGGGTAGACTATGGCTACACCTTC. Protein sequence: CASSSGVDYGYTF.

This chain uses TRBV9 with TRBJ2-5; D tentatively fits TRBD1 or TRBD2 (6 bases each). The germline V gene encodes CDR1 SGDLS and CDR2 YYNGEE. V was clipped by 3 bases and J by 5 bases, with 11 bases between them. The CDR3 consists of 13 residues. CDR3 coding DNA: TGTGCCAGCAGCGCCGGGGGCTGGGAGACCCAGTACTTC. Translating gives CASSAGGWETQYF. Full variable domain (outside the CDR3, taken from reference TRBV9 and TRBJ2-5): DSGVTQTPKHLITATGQRVTLRCSPRSGDLSVYWYQQSLDQGLQFLIQYYNGEERAKGNILERFSAQQFPDLHSELNLSSLELGDSALYFCASSAGGWETQYFGPGTRLLVL.

CDR3 coding DNA: TGTGCCAGCAGTGACCGGGGTCTGAGCTCCTACAATGAGCAGTTCTTC. Translated, it gives CASSDRGLSSYNEQFF. The chain carries TRBV6-4 and TRBJ2-1; D is possibly TRBD2 (5 bases). Trimming cost V 2 bases and J 0 bases, with 11 bases left between them. This CDR3 comprises 16 residues. In germline, CDR1 is MRHNA, CDR2 SNTAGT.

This chain links TRBV5-1 with TRBJ2-3; 11 bases line up with TRBD1. J gave up 8 bases and V 0 bases, and 8 bases lay outside the gene matches. CDR1 and CDR2 from the germline V gene are SGHRS and YFSETQ. This CDR3 spans 16 amino acids. The CDR3 DNA is TGCGCCAGCAGCTTGGGCTCGGGACAGGGGGAAGGTACGCAGTATTTT. Translating it yields CASSLGSGQGEGTQYF.

CDR3 in amino acids: CASSGPGTSYNEQFF. CDR3 bases: TGTGCCAGCAGCGGGCCCGGGACTAGTTACAATGAGCAGTTCTTC. The chain combines TRBV5-4 with TRBJ2-1, with TRBD2 identical over 8 bases. After removal of 4 bases from V and 4 bases from J, the junction contained 7 bases not matched to a gene. The CDR3 has 15 amino acids. Germline V gene lookup returns CDR1 SGHNT and CDR2 YYREEE (reference sequence).

On this clone: At the DNA level, this CDR3 is encoded by other sequences in the same sample as well. This chain connects TRBV4-1 to TRBJ2-2; the D gene is possibly TRBD2 (6 bases). V was shortened by 4 bases and J by 3 bases, with 24 bases between the two germline ends. CDR3 length: 19 amino acids. The germline V gene encodes CDR1 MGHRA and CDR2 YSYEKL. In DNA, the CDR3 is TGCGCCAGCAGCCGACGAACGTGGGGTTGGAGGGCTTACACCGGGGAGCTGTTTTTT. This sequence encodes CASSRRTWGWRAYTGELFF.

The chain has TRBV28 and TRBJ1-1; TRBD1 aligns across 8 bases. This CDR3 spans 17 amino acids. Trimming cost V 2 bases and J 5 bases; bases outside gene matches: 13. Looked up from germline, CDR1 is MDHEN and CDR2 is SYDVKM. The CDR3 sequence: CASSLTGQALLGTEAFF. For the CDR3, the DNA is TGTGCCAGCAGTTTAACGGGACAGGCCCTTCTGGGGACTGAAGCTTTCTTT.

This clone was seen only once. Other DNA sequences in the same sample also yield this CDR3. The V call is TRBV7-9, the J call TRBJ2-1, with D hard to call. CDR1 SEHNR and CDR2 FQNEAQ come from the germline V gene (reference sequence). Trimming stripped 6 bases from V and 10 bases from J, with 13 bases between. The CDR3 covers 12 residues. Written as DNA, the CDR3 is TGTGCCAGCAGTATCCGTCCTAGAGAGCAGTTCTTC. The encoded protein is CASSIRPREQFF.

This chain joins TRBV28 and TRBJ2-7; 8 positions agree with TRBD2. This CDR3 comprises 15 residues. The V segment lost 2 bases and the J segment 4 bases; nucleotides outside the gene matches: 7. Germline values: CDR1 MDHEN, CDR2 SYDVKM. Here the CDR3 reads CASSLGAGEYYEQYF. CDR3 DNA: TGTGCCAGCAGTTTAGGAGCGGGAGAGTATTACGAGCAGTACTTC.

The chain uses TRBV7-6 and TRBJ2-7; the match to TRBD2 covers 11 bases. J was trimmed by 7 bases and V by 4 bases; bases with no gene match: 12. This CDR3 has 16 amino acids. Germline V CDR1 and CDR2: SGHVS, FNYEAQ. The CDR3 sequence is CASSSNSGRAPGEQYF. CDR3 nucleotide sequence: TGTGCCAGCAGCTCTAATAGCGGGAGGGCCCCGGGGGAGCAGTACTTC.

The chain carries TRBV5-6 and TRBJ2-7, with 15 bases aligning to TRBD2. In germline, CDR1 is SGHDT, CDR2 YYEEEE. CDR3 length: 17 residues. The J segment lost 3 bases and the V segment lost 0 bases, leaving 4 bases of the junction unmatched. The CDR3: CASSLGGLAGGHYEQYF. Here the CDR3 DNA reads TGTGCCAGCAGCTTGGGGGGACTAGCGGGAGGCCACTACGAGCAGTACTTC. Filled out from reference TRBV5-6 and TRBJ2-7, the complete variable domain reads DAGVTQSPTHLIKTRGQQVTLRCSPKSGHDTVSWYQQALGQGPQFIFQYYEEEERQRGNFPDRFSGHQFPNYSSELNVNALLLGDSALYLCASSLGGLAGGHYEQYFGPGTRLTVT.

DNA of the CDR3: TGTGCCAGCAGCGACGGACAGTACGCTTTCTTT. It codes for CASSDGQYAFF. The chain recombines TRBV6-6 with TRBJ1-1; D is perhaps TRBD1 (6 bases). CDR1 MNHNY and CDR2 SVGAGI come from the germline V gene (reference sequence). V was cut by 6 bases and J by 11 bases, with 13 bases left in between. The CDR3 length is 11 residues.

This CDR3 reads CASSVGRAAANYGYTF. CDR3 DNA sequence: TGTGCCAGCAGCGTCGGCAGGGCGGCGGCGAACTATGGCTACACCTTC. This sequence joins TRBV9 and TRBJ1-2; tentative D call: TRBD1 (5 bases). Trimming shortened V by 2 bases and J by 2 bases, and 16 bases separated the two germline ends. The germline V gene encodes CDR1 SGDLS and CDR2 YYNGEE. This CDR3 is built from 16 residues.

The rearrangement links TRBV6-5 to TRBJ1-5; TRBD1 might be the D (5 bases). Trimming took off 5 bases at V and 9 bases at J, with 8 bases between the two ends. This CDR3 is 11 amino acids long. Germline V gives CDR1 MNHEY, CDR2 SVGAGI. CDR3 amino acids: CASSPGWPQHF. The DNA of the CDR3 is TGTGCCAGCAGTCCAGGGTGGCCCCAGCATTTT.

This sequence joins TRBV19 and TRBJ2-5; 7 bases agree with TRBD1. The tail of the sequence fits TRBJ2-7 better, so the J call may be wrong. The CDR3 length is 14 residues. From germline, CDR1 is LNHDA and CDR2 SQIVND (reference sequence). The CDR3 sequence: CASSMTGSSYEQYF. CDR3 nucleotides: TGTGCCAGTAGTATGACAGGGTCCTCCTACGAGCAGTACTTC.

The rearrangement joins TRBV29-1 to TRBJ2-1, with 8 nucleotides matching TRBD2. In germline, CDR1 is SQVTM, CDR2 ANQGSEA. CDR3 size: 17 residues. Losses at the gene ends were 7 bases for V and 4 bases for J; bases not matched to a gene: 18. CDR3 coding DNA: TGCAGCGCCGGTCGAAAGGGGGAGCGGGAGTGGTACAATGAGCAGTTCTTC. Translation: CSAGRKGEREWYNEQFF.

The chain joins TRBV29-1 to TRBJ2-1; D might be TRBD1 or TRBD2, each matching 5 bases. CDR3 size: 12 residues. Trimming shortened V by 6 bases and J by 5 bases, and 11 bases separated the two germline ends. Germline V gene lookup returns CDR1 SQVTM and CDR2 ANQGSEA. CDR3: CSVAGTDNEQFF. CDR3 coding DNA: TGCAGCGTCGCCGGGACCGACAATGAGCAGTTCTTC.

This chain connects TRBV4-2 to TRBJ2-2; no clear D. In germline, CDR1 is LGHNA, CDR2 YNFKEQ. CDR3 size: 15 residues. Trimming cost V 0 bases and J 1 base, with 6 bases left between them. DNA of the CDR3: TGTGCCAGCAGCCAAGATCCGGGGAACACCGGGGAGCTGTTTTTT. The encoded protein is CASSQDPGNTGELFF.

CDR3 DNA sequence: TGTGCCAGCCTTGAGGGAGGGGCTTGGGAGACCCAGTACTTC. Its protein is CASLEGGAWETQYF. This rearrangement joins TRBV7-9 to TRBJ2-5, with 7 bases identical to TRBD2. The germline V gene has CDR1 SEHNR and CDR2 FQNEAQ (reference sequence). V shed 8 bases and J 5 bases; nucleotides not matched to a gene: 11. This CDR3 spans 14 amino acids.